This TCR beta chain was identified in a study of blood T cell repertoires in COVID-19. At the level of the study: The United States, Italy and Spain were the sources of the acute and convalescent COVID-19 samples. Nucleic acid was either cDNA or gDNA, and it came from T cells, B-cell-depleted T cells, or PBMCs.

CDR1 is MDHEN and CDR2 is SYDVKM in the germline V gene. This CDR3 has 13 residues. Losses at the gene ends were 6 bases for V and 5 bases for J; bases not matched to a gene: 5. Clones were sequenced by immunoSEQ multiplex PCR, and TCRdb holds only the in-frame ones, with some missing. Of 140,000 or so clones listed, just under 90% are singletons. This clone was detected once. Distinct nucleotide sequences in the sample also encode this CDR3. The chain combines TRBV28 with TRBJ1-2, with 8 positions matching TRBD1. Material: peripheral blood. This clonotype was sampled from a woman in her fifties or sixties with active or convalescent COVID-19. CDR3 residues: CASSSGQVYGYTF. The CDR3 nucleotides read TGTGCCAGCAGCTCGGGACAGGTGTATGGCTACACCTTC.